A selection of T cell receptor beta chains follows, all from one sample in a study of blood T cell repertoires in COVID-19. The repertoire was sequenced with immunoSEQ multiplex PCR; TCRdb's copy has only in-frame clones and lacks some. Among approximately 190,000 clones listed, 65% to 90% were seen once. The specimen was peripheral blood. Receptor source: a man older than 75 with acute or convalescent COVID-19. The CDR3 runs from the conserved cysteine through the conserved F or W. D genes are given only for firm matches.

J gene: TRBJ2-3; V gene: TRBV7-9; D gene: -; CDR3 length: 14; CDR3 protein: CASSPELVTDTQYF
J gene: TRBJ2-2; V gene: TRBV2; D gene: TRBD1; CDR3 length: 14; CDR3 protein: CASSGQGVIGELFF
J gene: TRBJ2-3; V gene: TRBV2; D gene: TRBD2; CDR3 length: 16; CDR3 protein: CASSGTQAGVRDTQYF
J gene: TRBJ1-5; V gene: TRBV27; D gene: -; CDR3 length: 15; CDR3 protein: CASSLYSGSNQPQHF
J gene: TRBJ2-3; V gene: TRBV4-1; D gene: -; CDR3 length: 16; CDR3 protein: CASSQGNRDWTDTQYF
J gene: TRBJ1-4; V gene: TRBV6-5; D gene: -; CDR3 length: 15; CDR3 protein: CASGIIGATNEKLFF
J gene: TRBJ2-1; V gene: TRBV11-2; D gene: -; CDR3 length: 14; CDR3 protein: CASSSMTDYNEQFF
J gene: TRBJ1-5; V gene: TRBV7-8; D gene: -; CDR3 length: 16; CDR3 protein: CASSSRETVSFQPQHF
J gene: TRBJ1-2; V gene: TRBV27; D gene: -; CDR3 length: 14; CDR3 protein: CASSLNRANYGYTF
J gene: TRBJ1-2; V gene: TRBV10-2; D gene: TRBD1; CDR3 length: 16; CDR3 protein: CASSTYIGTGPYGYTF
J gene: TRBJ1-2; V gene: TRBV5-1; D gene: TRBD1; CDR3 length: 14; CDR3 protein: CASSLKGASYGYTF
J gene: TRBJ2-5; V gene: TRBV19; D gene: TRBD1; CDR3 length: 13; CDR3 protein: CASRGQGWETQYF
J gene: TRBJ2-5; V gene: TRBV11-3; D gene: -; CDR3 length: 13; CDR3 protein: CASSQGLGETQYF
J gene: TRBJ2-7; V gene: TRBV3-1/TRBV3-2; D gene: TRBD2; CDR3 length: 16; CDR3 protein: CASSLLAGGPDREQYF
J gene: TRBJ1-3; V gene: TRBV6-5; D gene: TRBD1; CDR3 length: 15; CDR3 protein: CASSPQGVAGNTIYF
J gene: TRBJ2-6; V gene: TRBV27; D gene: TRBD1; CDR3 length: 16; CDR3 protein: CASRRTGGAGANVLTF
J gene: TRBJ1-6; V gene: TRBV18; D gene: -; CDR3 length: 14; CDR3 protein: CASSPDTSNSPLHF
J gene: TRBJ2-3; V gene: TRBV19; D gene: TRBD2; CDR3 length: 14; CDR3 protein: CASSMSLAGDTQYF
J gene: TRBJ2-1; V gene: TRBV11-3; D gene: -; CDR3 length: 12; CDR3 protein: CASSLVENEQFF
J gene: TRBJ1-2; V gene: TRBV18; D gene: TRBD1; CDR3 length: 14; CDR3 protein: CASSPQGQGYGYTF
J gene: TRBJ2-2; V gene: TRBV11-2; D gene: -; CDR3 length: 14; CDR3 protein: CASSRTGGPGELFF
J gene: TRBJ2-1; V gene: TRBV5-4; D gene: TRBD2; CDR3 length: 16; CDR3 protein: CASSKGTSGNYNEQFF
J gene: TRBJ2-1; V gene: TRBV27; D gene: -; CDR3 length: 14; CDR3 protein: CASSLTPSFGEQFF
J gene: TRBJ2-3; V gene: TRBV2; D gene: TRBD2; CDR3 length: 13; CDR3 protein: CASREVRTDTQYF
J gene: TRBJ1-3; V gene: TRBV29-1; D gene: -; CDR3 length: 10; CDR3 protein: CSVETGERYF
J gene: TRBJ1-6; V gene: TRBV30; D gene: TRBD1; CDR3 length: 13; CDR3 protein: CAWRGQGDSPLHF
J gene: TRBJ2-7; V gene: TRBV7-9; D gene: TRBD1; CDR3 length: 14; CDR3 protein: CASSSNRGSYEQYF
J gene: TRBJ2-2; V gene: TRBV19; D gene: -; CDR3 length: 13; CDR3 protein: CASTTGRTGELFF